These T cell receptor beta chains were read from a single sample in a study of shared clonotypes between healthy human individuals. TCRdb's table, derived via immunoSEQ multiplex PCR, lists solely in-frame clones and lacks some. The sample includes approximately 2,200,000 clones, about 92% of them seen just once. Material for sequencing was naive CD8+ T cells from PBMCs. These receptors were obtained from a man between 18 and 29 years old in good health. Some clones in this sample may be carry-over from other donors' samples. Both conserved end residues are trimmed from each CDR3.

j_gene,v_gene,CDR3aa
NA,TRBV25-1,ASSELSYEQY
TRBJ2-7,TRBV30,AWSVTLLAGSYEQY
TRBJ2-7,TRBV27,ASSLSAFINEQY
TRBJ2-2,TRBV7-9,ASSPTSGTYTGELF
TRBJ2-5,TRBV7-9,ASSGRTSGIETQY
TRBJ1-2,TRBV10-2,ASNQANYGYT
TRBJ1-1,TRBV7-9,ASSLGTNTEAF
TRBJ2-7,TRBV28,ASKTSGKGSYEQY
TRBJ1-1,TRBV9,ASSEGTVTEAF
TRBJ1-1,TRBV9,ASSGTGGEAF
TRBJ2-7,TRBV5-1,ASSVSSDKAYEQY
TRBJ2-7,TRBV27,ASSLYTASSYEQY
TRBJ2-1,TRBV27,ASSLGLYNEQF
TRBJ2-7,TRBV19,ASSVGLAGVSYEQY
TRBJ1-5,TRBV19,ASSPKRRGSQPQH
TRBJ2-2,TRBV7-7,ASSLYGSGYTGELF
TRBJ2-1,TRBV7-8,ASSLLRRDGVDEQF
TRBJ2-7,TRBV5-8,ASSLATGFLEQY